The 20 T cell receptor beta chains in this list originate from one sample, sequenced in a study of blood T cell repertoires in COVID-19. Clones were read by immunoSEQ multiplex PCR, and TCRdb kept only the in-frame ones, dropping some. The table records about 280,000 clones, over 75% of them present only once. The sample taken for sequencing was peripheral blood. All receptors derive from a human donor in a cohort sampled during active COVID-19.

This clone was picked up a small number of times. Here the CDR3 reads CASSPGGWGGSYEQYF. CDR3 nucleotides: TGTGCCAGCAGCCCGGGAGGATGGGGGGGTTCCTACGAGCAGTACTTC. This rearrangement joins TRBV3-1 (or the pseudogene TRBV3-2) to TRBJ2-7; 7 bases agree with TRBD2. There are 16 residues in the CDR3. Germline V gene lookup returns CDR1 LGHDT and CDR2 YNNKEL (reference sequence). The V gene end was trimmed by 4 bases and the J gene end by 1 base; junction bases not matched to a gene: 10.

This chain links TRBV6-2 or TRBV6-3 with TRBJ2-7; 10 bases line up with TRBD2. The ends lost 5 bases at V and 3 bases at J; junction bases unmatched: 4. CDR1 and CDR2 (germline): MNHEY, SVGEGT. CDR3 length: 14 residues. CDR3 nucleotides: TGTGCCAGCAGTACCAGGACTAGCGGCTACGAGCAGTACTTC. This translates into CASSTRTSGYEQYF.

V usage is TRBV7-2 and J usage is TRBJ2-7; D possibly corresponds to TRBD1 (5 bases). In germline, CDR1 is SGHTA, CDR2 FQGNSA. Between the trimmed V and J ends, which lost 0 bases and 8 bases, there was a span of 8 bases. The CDR3 consists of 12 residues. In DNA, the CDR3 is TGTGCCAGCAGCTTAGCGCTGGGGCAGCAGTACTTC. Translation gives CASSLALGQQYF.

J is TRBJ2-7 and V is TRBV18; D is unresolved. The germline gives CDR1 KGHSH, CDR2 LQKENI. V lost 0 bases and J lost 1, with 4 bases in between. This CDR3 comprises 13 residues. The CDR3 region is CASSPPLSYEQYF. The CDR3 DNA follows: TGTGCCAGCTCACCACCTCTGTCCTACGAGCAGTACTTC.

A few counts support this clone. V gene TRBV27 combines with J gene TRBJ2-6; TRBD1 matches 10 bases. Germline V gives CDR1 MNHEY, CDR2 SMNVEV (reference sequence). With 8 bases clipped from V and 0 bases from J, the junction kept 4 bases outside the gene matches. This CDR3 region has 16 residues. The chain's CDR3 is CASRTGGSSGANVLTF. In DNA form, the CDR3 reads TGTGCCAGCCGGACAGGGGGTTCCTCTGGGGCCAACGTCCTGACTTTC.

The V gene is TRBV12-3 or TRBV12-4, the J gene TRBJ2-5; D is perhaps TRBD1 (6 bases). This CDR3 has 11 amino acids. The ends were cut back, 4 bases at V and 9 bases at J, with 9 bases in the middle. This CDR3 reads CASSSDRPQYF. DNA for the CDR3: TGTGCCAGCAGTTCTGACAGGCCCCAGTACTTC.

This clone has a count of ten or more. The chain has TRBV4-3 and TRBJ2-1; 7 positions match TRBD2. Germline V gives CDR1 LGHNA, CDR2 YSLEER. The CDR3 spans 15 residues. V was pared by 3 bases and J by 4 bases, with 6 bases of the junction left unmatched. The CDR3 is CASSQGGGGYNEQFF. As DNA, the CDR3 is TGCGCCAGCAGCCAGGGTGGGGGGGGATACAATGAGCAGTTCTTC.

This clone was observed a few times. This rearrangement joins TRBV9 to TRBJ1-6; weak D call: TRBD1 (6 bases). The V end was cut by 3 bases, the J end by 6 bases, with 7 bases between. This CDR3 contains 13 residues. CDR1 SGDLS and CDR2 YYNGEE come from the germline V gene. Here the CDR3 reads CASSAGVNSPLHF. DNA of the CDR3: TGTGCCAGCAGCGCAGGGGTTAATTCACCCCTCCACTTT.

The chain links TRBV7-6 to TRBJ2-2; D uncertain. Germline V gene data show CDR1 as SGHVS and CDR2 as FNYEAQ. The V and J ends lost 5 bases and 7 bases respectively, with 8 bases between them. This CDR3 region has 12 residues. The CDR3 nucleotides are TGTGCCAGCAGCCTGTTTAGCGGGGAGCTGTTTTTT. Translation gives CASSLFSGELFF.

This chain uses TRBV7-9 with TRBJ2-7; D perhaps matches TRBD2 (5 bases). The V and J ends lost 4 bases and 9 bases respectively, with 10 bases between them. The CDR3 runs 11 residues. CDR1 and CDR2 (germline): SEHNR, FQNEAQ (reference sequence). CDR3 coding DNA: TGTGCCAGCAGCTCTAGCATATGGCAGTACTTC. This translates into CASSSSIWQYF.

The sample holds one count of this clone. The chain couples TRBV5-1 to TRBJ2-3; D possibly corresponds to TRBD1 (5 bases). This CDR3 has 13 residues. Between the trimmed V and J ends, which lost 5 bases and 4 bases, there was a span of 11 bases. Looked up from germline, CDR1 is SGHRS and CDR2 is YFSETQ. The CDR3 DNA reads as TGCGCCAGCAGGACAAGGGGTGCAGATACGCAGTATTTT. It codes for CASRTRGADTQYF.

J is TRBJ2-7 and V is TRBV5-1; D perhaps matches TRBD2 (5 bases). The CDR3 length is 15 residues. The germline V gene encodes CDR1 SGHRS and CDR2 YFSETQ. V was trimmed by 4 bases and J by 3 bases, leaving 17 bases between them. The CDR3, as DNA: TGCGCCAGCAGCGTAGGTGGAGCGGTAGTCTACGAGCAGTACTTC. It is translated as CASSVGGAVVYEQYF.

The CDR3 spells CASSLRQGWKAFF. CDR3 nucleotide sequence: TGTGCCAGCAGTTTAAGGCAGGGGTGGAAAGCTTTCTTT. The chain couples TRBV27 to TRBJ1-1; a weak D match, TRBD1 (6 bases). Germline CDR1 is MNHEY and CDR2 is SMNVEV (reference sequence). This CDR3 has 13 residues. Trimming shortened V by 2 bases and J by 9 bases, and 13 bases separated the two germline ends.

The CDR3 DNA sequence: TGTGCCAGTAGTAAGGGCAGGGAGGGCTACGAGCAGTACTTC. Amino acid sequence: CASSKGREGYEQYF. The chain combines TRBV19 with TRBJ2-7, with 7 positions matching TRBD2. Trimming at V came to 4 bases and at J to 3 bases, leaving 6 bases not matched to a gene. The V gene's germline CDR1 is LNHDA and CDR2 SQIVND (reference sequence). The CDR3 runs 14 residues. Drawing the rest from reference TRBV19 and TRBJ2-7, the complete variable domain is DGGITQSPKYLFRKEGQNVTLSCEQNLNHDAMYWYRQDPGQGLRLIYYSQIVNDFQKGDIAEGYSVSREKKESFPLTVTSAQKNPTAFYLCASSKGREGYEQYFGPGTRLTVT.

The chain is built from TRBV6-5 and TRBJ2-6; D may be TRBD2 (5 bases). The CDR3 loop spans 13 amino acids. V lost 10 bases to trimming and J lost 1 base, with 8 bases between them. CDR1 MNHEY and CDR2 SVGAGI come from the germline V gene. CDR3 protein: CAIRTSGANVLTF. CDR3 nucleotide sequence: TGTGCCATCAGGACTTCTGGGGCCAACGTCCTGACTTTC.

This chain joins TRBV12-2 and TRBJ2-1; TRBD1, the table's D call, was not compared with the DNA. TRBV12-2 is an annotated pseudogene. CDR3 length: 14 amino acids. CDR3 DNA: TGTGCAAGTCGCCCCGAGGGACACCACAATGAGCAGTTCTTC. It encodes CASRPEGHHNEQFF.

The CDR3 bases are TGTGCCAGCAGACAGAATCCCGGGACAGGGGGCTACGAGCAGTACTTC. Its translation is CASRQNPGTGGYEQYF. This chain connects TRBV28 to TRBJ2-7, with 11 bases identical to TRBD1. CDR3 length equals 16 residues. Per germline, CDR1 MDHEN and CDR2 SYDVKM. V lost 6 bases to trimming and J lost 3 bases; unmatched junction nucleotides: 10. Full variable domain (remainder filled in from reference TRBV28 and TRBJ2-7): DVKVTQSSRYLVKRTGEKVFLECVQDMDHENMFWYRQDPGLGLRLIYFSYDVKMKEKGDIPEGYSVSREKKERFSLILESASTNQTSMYLCASRQNPGTGGYEQYFGPGTRLTVT.

The chain is built from TRBV19 and TRBJ2-3, with D hard to call. This CDR3 has 11 amino acids. Germline V gene lookup returns CDR1 LNHDA and CDR2 SQIVND (reference sequence). The V end was cut by 8 bases, the J end by 2 bases, with 5 bases between. The CDR3 sequence is CASGTTDTQYF. The CDR3 region has the DNA TGTGCCAGTGGCACCACAGATACGCAGTATTTT.

The chain recombines TRBV6-5 with TRBJ1-6, with TRBD1 as a possible D gene (5 bases). Trimming removed 7 bases at V and 9 bases at J, with 13 bases between. Germline values: CDR1 MNHEY, CDR2 SVGAGI. The CDR3 runs to 13 residues. This CDR3 is CASTREVRSPLHF. The CDR3 DNA is TGTGCCAGCACCAGGGAGGTTCGTTCACCCCTCCACTTT.

A few counts support this clone. V gene TRBV3-1 (or the pseudogene TRBV3-2) combines with J gene TRBJ1-5; TRBD1 aligns across 7 bases. The CDR3 consists of 14 residues. The germline V gene has CDR1 LGHDT and CDR2 YNNKEL (reference sequence). J was trimmed by 5 bases and V by 4 bases; bases with no gene match: 5. CDR3 nucleotides: TGTGCCAGCAGCCGGGACAGCGATTATCAGCCCCAGCATTTT. This codes for CASSRDSDYQPQHF.